This TCR beta chain originates from a study of graft-versus-host responses after intestinal transplantation. As for the study in general: Multivisceral, liver-intestinal, or isolated intestinal transplants were received by the recipients. Anti-thymocyte globulin served as induction for all recipients, who then took tacrolimus and steroids for 2 to 4 years.

The germline gives CDR1 SNHLY, CDR2 FYNNEI. J lost 0 bases, V lost 0 bases, and 2 bases had no gene match. This CDR3 is built from 15 residues. Study-wide findings and caveats: Within allografts, high graft-versus-host to host-versus-graft clonal ratios were seen among patients with graft-donor T cell macrochimerism. GvH clones surfaced in recipient marrow, some emerging earlier in ileum or blood.

Some clones are missing from TCRdb's copy, which holds only in-frame ones; the method was immunoSEQ multiplex PCR. The data contain roughly 10,000 clones, roughly 92% of them singletons. The sample holds one count of this clone. The target antigen is unknown. The sequenced sample was PBMCs, obtained roughly 6 weeks after intestinal transplantation. The chain employs TRBV2 and TRBJ2-7; 7 bases align to TRBD2. The receptor was isolated from a human patient who received an intestinal transplant, so some T cells may come from the graft donor. In DNA, the CDR3 is TGTGCCAGCAGTGAAGCTAGCGGGCGCTCCTACGAGCAGTACTTC. Its protein is CASSEASGRSYEQYF.